The TCR beta chain described here comes from a study of Graves' ophthalmopathy and Graves' hyperthyroidism. A remark on this clonotype: Its antigen is still unknown.

Overall study results and limits: Ophthalmopathy and stable hyperthyroidism were discriminated by a 13-signature model, with over 85% sensitivity and approximately 81% specificity.

Amplifying from RNA transcripts, the study obtained TCR beta CDR3 regions. HTBI primers primed a first-round RT-PCR, and a second-round multiplex PCR followed. One entry per CDR3 protein results from TCRdb running MiXCR on the multiplex PCR reads. Among approximately 380,000 distinct CDR3 sequences listed, around 20% were seen once. CDR3 length: 16 residues. Trimming took off 1 base at V and 4 bases at J, with 17 bases between the two ends. The germline V gene has CDR1 GTSNPN and CDR2 SVGIG (reference sequence). About 10 ml of fresh blood yielded the PBMCs by density gradient. Sequenced sample: peripheral blood. The source of this sequence is a woman younger than 35 with stable Graves' hyperthyroidism. This chain links TRBV30 with TRBJ2-4; D gene ambiguous. The CDR3 DNA reads as TGTGCCTGGAGTGGTTTCTTGGGCAGCCCAAAAAACATTCAGTACTTC. Protein sequence: CAWSGFLGSPKNIQYF.